This T cell receptor beta chain was identified during a study of regulatory T cells in long-lasting Graves disease. Whole-study context: A definition of persistent Graves' disease required over 5 years of antithyroid drugs plus positive TSH receptor antibodies. Study results and caveats: Fewer public clonotypes were shared by new patients (about 940) than by persistent patients (2,741).

This CDR3 region has 23 residues. Trimming took 2 bases from V and 1 from J; bases not matched to a gene: 22. The germline V gene has CDR1 SNHLY and CDR2 FYNNEI. This clonotype was seen a few times. Its specificity is not known. Library construction for TCR beta used iRepertoire HTBI primers and Arm-PCR of CDR3 regions. Original processing notes: Among the samples, roughly 61 TRBV and about 15 TRBJ segments were identified. TCRdb re-analysed the multiplex PCR reads in MiXCR, keeping a single row per CDR3 protein. TCRdb assigned the V and J calls; the authors' analysis was not used. The table lists 650,000 to 700,000 distinct CDR3 sequences, approximately 29% of them singletons. Noted time point: persistent/refractory GD, antithyroid drugs over 5 years with positive TRAb. RNA from PBMCs was the source of the TCR library. An endocrinology department in Xi'an, China, recruited the patients.

The rearrangement joins TRBV2 to TRBJ2-7; 14 bases map to TRBD2. This clonotype was sampled from a female donor with Graves disease. Here the sequenced sample was peripheral blood mononuclear cells (PBMCs), taken when the disease was refractory, from a patient treated with antithyroid drugs. CDR3 region: CASSELLGLAGGIVQSRSYEQYF. The CDR3 DNA sequence: TGTGCCAGCAGTGAACTTCTCGGACTAGCGGGAGGTATCGTTCAGAGTAGGTCCTACGAGCAGTACTTC.